This T cell receptor beta chain was captured by sequencing in a study of blood T cell repertoires in COVID-19. Turning to the study itself: The United States, Italy and Spain supplied acute and convalescent COVID-19 samples. From T cells, B-cell-depleted T cells, or PBMCs came the material, which was cDNA or gDNA.

Original processing notes: Estimates of nucleated cell counts were drawn from the amplification of reference gene primers. The data were produced by immunoSEQ multiplex PCR, yet TCRdb's version contains in-frame clones alone and is incomplete. V, J and clone size derive from that table, while D and trimming were established from the DNA sequence. Among about 85,000 clones, roughly 88% were seen once, and the ten largest hold roughly 4.8%. This CDR3 has 14 amino acids. V lost 1 base, J lost 0 bases, and 8 bases lay in between. Germline V gives CDR1 SGHNT, CDR2 YYREEE (reference sequence). Sequenced: peripheral blood. This sequence originates from an elderly woman with acute or convalescent COVID-19. The chain carries TRBV5-4 and TRBJ2-7, with a weak D call TRBD2 (6 bases). CDR3 amino acids: CASSLNGGSYEQYF. DNA for the CDR3: TGTGCCAGCAGCTTGAACGGGGGCTCCTACGAGCAGTACTTC.